This TCR beta chain originates from a study of blood T cell repertoires in COVID-19. Study information: Donors in the United States, Italy and Spain gave samples during acute or convalescent COVID-19.

Between the trimmed V and J ends, which lost 6 bases and 0 bases, there was a span of 13 bases. The CDR3 is 16 amino acids. Germline V gene sequence: CDR1 SGDLS, CDR2 YYNGEE. Patients from Seattle were sampled longitudinally, starting during active infection. Method: immunoSEQ multiplex PCR; TCRdb's copy keeps in-frame clones and lacks some. Here the sample spans about 310,000 clones, roughly 90% being singletons. This chain links TRBV9 with TRBJ2-6, with no clear D. The sequenced sample consisted of peripheral blood. This sequence originates from a woman aged 25 to 39 with COVID-19, enrolled during active disease. CDR3 sequence (DNA): TGTGCCAGCACCCCGAGGCCCCTCTCTGGGGCCAACGTCCTGACTTTC. It translates to CASTPRPLSGANVLTF.